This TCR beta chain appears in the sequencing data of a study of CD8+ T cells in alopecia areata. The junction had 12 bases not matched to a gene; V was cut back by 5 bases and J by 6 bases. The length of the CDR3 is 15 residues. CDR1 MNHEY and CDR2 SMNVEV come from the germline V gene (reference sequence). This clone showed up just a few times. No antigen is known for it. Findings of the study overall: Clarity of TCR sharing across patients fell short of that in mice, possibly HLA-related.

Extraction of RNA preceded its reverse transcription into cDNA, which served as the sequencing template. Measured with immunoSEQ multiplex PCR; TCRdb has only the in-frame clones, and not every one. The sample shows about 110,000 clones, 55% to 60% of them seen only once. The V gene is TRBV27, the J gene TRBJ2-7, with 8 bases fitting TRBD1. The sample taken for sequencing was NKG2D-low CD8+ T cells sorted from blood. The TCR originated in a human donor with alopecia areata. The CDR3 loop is CASSPRTGPGVEQYF. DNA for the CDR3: TGTGCCAGCAGTCCCCGGACAGGGCCTGGGGTCGAGCAGTACTTC.